This TCR beta chain was documented in a study of blood T cell repertoires in COVID-19. As for the study in general: T cells, B-cell-depleted T cells, or PBMCs supplied cDNA or gDNA.

CDR1 is MDHEN and CDR2 is SYDVKM in the germline V gene. CDR3 size: 15 residues. Unmatched junction bases numbered 6, after V lost 4 bases and J lost 3 bases. In assigning cohorts, the study relied on participant-reported clinical history. The repertoire was sequenced with immunoSEQ multiplex PCR; TCRdb's copy has only in-frame clones and lacks some. Counted here are hundreds of thousands of clones, about 90% occurring once; the ten biggest clones make up 3.5% to 4.5%. The chain combines TRBV28 with TRBJ1-5; TRBD1 aligns across 7 bases. Sequenced: PBMCs or T cells enriched from blood (not recorded which). This receptor was taken from a woman aged 18 to 35 with acute COVID-19. CDR3 protein: CASSSPGTDNQPQHF. In DNA form, the CDR3 reads TGTGCCAGCAGTTCCCCCGGGACAGACAATCAGCCCCAGCATTTT. Together with reference TRBV28 and TRBJ1-5, the CDR3 gives the full variable domain: DVKVTQSSRYLVKRTGEKVFLECVQDMDHENMFWYRQDPGLGLRLIYFSYDVKMKEKGDIPEGYSVSREKKERFSLILESASTNQTSMYLCASSSPGTDNQPQHFGDGTRLSIL.